This TCR beta chain was sequenced for a study of cytomegalovirus exposure and HLA in healthy donors. For this clone: The sample contains more than one DNA sequence encoding this CDR3.

PCR was performed using 60 Vbeta and 13 Jbeta primers. Assay: immunoSEQ multiplex PCR; the TCRdb copy retains only in-frame clones and omits some. The sample contains 200,000 to 250,000 clones, around 89% of which appear only once. CDR1 SGHRS and CDR2 YFSETQ come from the germline V gene. The V and J ends lost 2 bases and 1 base respectively, with 6 bases between them. The CDR3 contains 13 residues. The sample was PBMCs. This receptor was identified in a woman between 18 and 29 years old in good health and CMV-seronegative. The genes are TRBV5-1 and TRBJ1-1; no firm D call. Here the CDR3 reads CASSLAENTEAFF. CDR3 DNA: TGCGCCAGCAGCTTAGCGGAGAACACTGAAGCTTTCTTT.